This T cell receptor beta chain stems from a study of shared clonotypes between healthy human individuals (dated by TCRdb to the early 2020s). Notes on the research overall: Three men and a couple of women, aged 18 to 49 years, made up the cohort. Between about 0.9 and 8.9 billion PBMCs per donor were obtained by leukapheresis. To increase sequencing depth and limit assay-specific biases, TCR repertoire library preparation and sequencing were carried out by different laboratories using diverse techniques. Blood TCR repertoires of five healthy adults were deeply sequenced to estimate repertoire size and the extent of clonotype sharing between individuals. Per donor, three plates each were used for CD4 naive and CD4 memory, two for CD8 naive, and one for CD8 memory.

Using the deep immunoSEQ assay, TCR CDR3 regions were amplified from genomic DNA by multiplex PCR. Genomic DNA extracted from each cell subset was distributed evenly over all wells of several immunoSEQ 96-well plates, and each plate served as one replicate. For sorted subsets, each replicate PCR was loaded with about 0.2 ug genomic DNA, equivalent to 25,000 to 30,000 T cell genomes. Purified libraries were measured with a Qubit 3.0 fluorometer, size-checked on a Bioanalyzer 2100, and measured again with the KAPA Library Quantification kit. Each immunoSEQ 96-well plate was sequenced on its own single-read 150-cycle Illumina NextSeq 550 flow cell. From the authors' description of their analysis: Because the immunoSEQ output included only junctional sequences and no quality scores, the filtering could not be the same as the filtering used for full-length reads. To assign V/J genes and CDR3, sequences were annotated using PyIR, a Python wrapper for IgBLAST v1.9, with IMGT germline references. Reads with weak V/J assignments (E-value above 1e-6), missing CDR3, stop codons, out-of-frame junctions, or ambiguous translated residues were removed. V3J clonotypes were defined as sequences sharing the same inferred V gene, J gene, and CDR3 amino acid sequence. The percentage overlap between two repertoires was calculated by dividing the number of shared unique clonotypes by the size of the smaller repertoire. Three approaches were used to assess repertoire richness: RTK rarefaction, the Chao1 estimator, and Recon v2.1 estimates of unobserved clonotypes. Generation probabilities were computed with OLGA for all TCRbeta clonotypes obtained by the gDNA method from several donors. In its TCRdb copy, this immuneACCESS table keeps in-frame sequences only and misses some clones. Where compared with another copy, unresolved V genes explain less than half of these, and the others have no known cause. That table supplies the V and J calls and clone size; D and trimming were determined from the DNA. In this sample the table shows approximately 1,500,000 clones, about 98% of which occur a single time. The ten most abundant clones make up roughly 0.45% of the sample.

Findings and caveats that apply to the study as a whole: Rarefaction of sorted-subset datasets indicated incomplete sequencing despite the large sequencing depth. Larger estimated clonotype richness was generally found for naive subsets than for memory subsets. Higher generation probabilities were observed for clonotypes shared by all four sorted-subset donors than for non-shared clonotypes. Sampling was limited to blood, and TCR repertoires in tissue likely differ from TCR repertoires in blood. Pairwise subsampling led to the expectation that sequencing depth would affect the degree of clonotype sharing among donors. The small number of donors limited the genetic and exposure-history diversity represented. When a few donors were compared, the shared fraction of clonotypes was around 5% for naive CD4, around 3.5% for naive CD8, 2.3% for memory CD4, and roughly 0.4% for memory CD8.

Turning to this clone: This receptor's antigen is unknown. There are no base qualities to consult, and no much larger clone falls within one base.

The donors were healthy, HIV-negative adults who had no recently reported acute infections or vaccinations. All donors were Caucasian adults living in Nashville, Tennessee, USA. CD4+ T cells were enriched by magnetic negative selection; naive cells were then positively selected on CD45RA, and the negative fraction formed the memory subset. Blood was collected by leukapheresis, and PBMCs were isolated by Ficoll-Histopaque density gradient centrifugation and then cryopreserved in liquid nitrogen vapor phase. Analytical flow cytometry was used to check the purity and quantity of each magnetically sorted T cell population. From each sorted fraction, genomic DNA was isolated and quantified by UV absorbance on a Nanodrop 2000c. Relative to germline, V is 2 bases shorter and J is 0 bases shorter, with 14 bases between their ends. The CDR3 contains 17 residues, cysteine and phenylalanine counted. The CDR3 DNA has 51 bases and is translated from base 1. Looking up the germline V gene (reference sequence) yields CDR1 WNHNN and CDR2 SYGVQD.

Here the chain combines TRBV10-1 and TRBJ1-3; the D gene identity is not certain. This receptor was taken from a man younger than 45 in good health. What was sequenced was naive CD4+ T cells sorted from blood. The label giving this sample's cell subset or site can be read as: CD45RA+ positively selected. The CDR3 region reads CASSEEPDSGSGNTIYF. The DNA reads TGCGCCAGCAGTGAGGAACCAGACTCGGGCTCTGGAAACACCATATATTTT.